The following is a TCR beta chain sequence with its context. The data are from a study of blood T cell repertoires in COVID-19. Study-level information: Spain, Italy and the United States supplied samples that represented acute and convalescent COVID-19. The cDNA or gDNA used as material had been derived from T cells, B-cell-depleted T cells, or PBMCs.

The assay was immunoSEQ multiplex PCR, and TCRdb's table has in-frame clones only and misses some. Of approximately 180,000 clones listed, 80% to 90% are singletons. Sequences were obtained from peripheral blood. This clonotype was obtained from a human donor with active or convalescent COVID-19. The donor label of this sample is uncertain.

The CDR3 here is CASSLAGQGYGYTF. The CDR3 DNA reads TGTGCCAGCAGCTTGGCGGGACAGGGTTATGGCTACACCTTC. V usage is TRBV7-2 and J usage is TRBJ1-2; 9 bases fit TRBD1. There are 14 residues in the CDR3. Unmatched junction bases numbered 4, after V lost 3 bases and J lost 5 bases. From germline, CDR1 is SGHTA and CDR2 FQGNSA.